These 14 T cell receptor beta chains came from one sample sequenced in a study of T cells in Graves' hyperthyroidism and ophthalmopathy. The source material, RNA transcripts, was used to amplify TCR beta CDR3 regions. During a first-round RT-PCR of the TCR CDR3, the HTBI primer set was used. MiXCR was run by TCRdb on the multiplex PCR reads, yielding one entry per CDR3 protein. In the table there are more than 550,000 distinct CDR3 sequences, roughly 17% of which are singletons. The sequenced sample consisted of blood. These receptors all stem from a middle-aged man with Graves' hyperthyroidism.

The chain combines TRBV10-1 with TRBJ2-3; D gene uncertain. The CDR3 extends over 13 amino acids. V was pared by 2 bases and J by 5 bases, with 8 bases between. Germline-derived CDR1 and CDR2 are WNHNN and SYGVQD (reference sequence). Here the CDR3 reads CASSEGWGDTQYF. As DNA, the CDR3 is TGCGCCAGCAGTGAGGGCTGGGGAGATACGCAGTATTTT.

This clonotype was seen repeatedly, ten times or more. The J gene is TRBJ2-1, the V gene TRBV10-3, with TRBD2 as a possible D gene (5 bases). Trimming shortened V by 6 bases and J by 5 bases, and 8 bases separated the two germline ends. Looked up from germline, CDR1 is ENHRY and CDR2 is SYGVKD. This CDR3 is built from 12 residues. The CDR3 loop is CAISSGNNEQFF. The CDR3 DNA is TGTGCCATCAGCTCCGGGAACAATGAGCAGTTCTTC.

A remark on this clonotype: The CDR3 does not close with the conserved phenylalanine or tryptophan, likely indicating a read error. The chain combines TRBV10-2 with TRBJ2-2; D is uncertain. The CDR3 spans 14 residues. Germline V gene lookup returns CDR1 WSHSY and CDR2 SAAADI. Trimming took 5 bases from V and 4 from J, leaving 11 bases between them. The DNA of the CDR3 is TGCGCCAGCAGTAGGCGAGGCCGCACCGGGGAGCTGTTTCTT. Translated, it gives CASSRRGRTGELFL.

This clonotype was detected many times. The genes are TRBV2 and TRBJ2-5; 8 bases are shared with TRBD1. V lost 3 bases, J lost 5 bases, and 5 bases stayed unmatched. Germline CDR1 is SNHLY and CDR2 is FYNNEI. There are 14 residues in the CDR3. CDR3 in amino acids: CASSEQGAGETQYF. For the CDR3, the DNA is TGTGCCAGCAGTGAGCAGGGGGCTGGGGAGACCCAGTACTTC.

This clonotype was detected ten times or more. The chain uses TRBV2 and TRBJ2-3; no definite D call. The V and J ends lost 8 bases and 6 bases respectively, with 27 bases between them. In germline, CDR1 is SNHLY, CDR2 FYNNEI. The CDR3 is 17 residues long. CDR3 coding DNA: TGTGCCAGCCGGAAGCCACCCGCGGACGGGTTTAAGGATACGCAGTATTTT. This codes for CASRKPPADGFKDTQYF. The whole variable domain, filled in from reference TRBV2 and TRBJ2-3, reads EPEVTQTPSHQVTQMGQEVILRCVPISNHLYFYWYRQILGQKVEFLVSFYNNEISEKSEIFDDQFSVERPDGSNFTLKIRSTKLEDSAMYFCASRKPPADGFKDTQYFGPGTRLTVL.

V is TRBV20-1 and J is TRBJ2-2; 10 bases map to TRBD1. The CDR3 is 15 amino acids. Germline V gene sequence: CDR1 DFQATT, CDR2 SNEGSKA (reference sequence). V shed 6 bases and J 7 bases; nucleotides not matched to a gene: 11. For the CDR3, the DNA is TGCAGTGCCCGAGGGGGGACAGGGGTCTACGGGGAGCTGTTTTTT. The encoded protein is CSARGGTGVYGELFF.

The CDR3 here is CASSLYASGSRDEQFF. The CDR3 nucleotides read TGTGCCAGCAGTTTATATGCTAGCGGGAGTAGGGATGAGCAGTTCTTC. This chain uses TRBV27 with TRBJ2-1; 10 positions agree with TRBD2. V shed 1 base and J 8 bases; nucleotides not matched to a gene: 8. CDR1 is MNHEY and CDR2 is SMNVEV in the germline V gene (reference sequence). The CDR3 spans 16 residues.

This clonotype was detected ten times or more. The chain combines TRBV27 with TRBJ2-1, with D possibly matching TRBD1 (5 bases). CDR1 is MNHEY and CDR2 is SMNVEV in the germline V gene (reference sequence). V lost 6 bases, J lost 8 bases, and 11 bases lay in between. CDR3 length: 12 amino acids. CDR3 DNA sequence: TGTGCCAGCAGGACCCGCAGGGATGAGCAGTTCTTC. Translating gives CASRTRRDEQFF.

On this clonotype itself: At one boundary the junction diverges from the germline segment, which might be a read error. This sequence joins TRBV6-1 and TRBJ2-5; 9 positions match TRBD2. The length of the CDR3 is 15 residues. Per germline, CDR1 MNHNS and CDR2 SASEGT. In DNA form, the CDR3 reads TGCGCCAGCAGTGTGGCTAGCGGGGACCAAGAGACCCAGTACTTC. Translating gives CASSVASGDQETQYF.

This chain connects TRBV30 to TRBJ2-1; D remains ambiguous. V was clipped by 1 base and J by 0 bases, with 4 bases between them. Germline CDR1 and CDR2: GTSNPN and SVGIG (reference sequence). CDR3 length equals 13 residues. CDR3 nucleotide sequence: TGTGCCTGGAGTGGCCACTCCTACAATGAGCAGTTCTTC. Translating it yields CAWSGHSYNEQFF.

This clonotype was detected ten times or more. This chain connects TRBV9 to TRBJ2-7; TRBD1 is a possible D gene (6 bases). The CDR3 sequence is 15 residues long. V dropped 4 bases and J dropped 3 bases, with 17 bases sitting between them. Germline V gene data show CDR1 as SGDLS and CDR2 as YYNGEE. The CDR3 DNA follows: TGTGCCAGCAGCTCTACAGGGAGTCCAAACTACGAGCAGTACTTC. It yields the protein CASSSTGSPNYEQYF.

This clonotype appeared many times. The rearrangement uses TRBV7-2 and TRBJ2-7; TRBD1 agrees at 7 bases. The ends lost 8 bases at V and 6 bases at J; junction bases unmatched: 13. This CDR3 has 14 amino acids. Germline V gives CDR1 SGHTA, CDR2 FQGNSA. CDR3 in DNA: TGTGCCAGCCGAAAAGGGACAGTAACGAGCGAGCAGTACTTC. Translation: CASRKGTVTSEQYF.

This clonotype was picked up many times. The V and J genes are TRBV6-1 and TRBJ2-1; TRBD2 matches 16 bases. V lost 5 bases, J lost 8 bases, and 6 bases stayed unmatched. Germline V gene sequence: CDR1 MNHNS, CDR2 SASEGT. CDR3 length equals 16 residues. Here the CDR3 DNA reads TGTGCCAGCAGTTTTCAGGGACTAGCGGGAGGGGATGAGCAGTTCTTC. This gives the protein CASSFQGLAGGDEQFF.

This clonotype was detected ten times or more. The chain couples TRBV5-1 to TRBJ1-5, with unresolved D. The germline V and J ends were trimmed by 6 bases and 3 bases, with 13 bases remaining between them. This CDR3 has 14 amino acids. CDR1 is SGHRS, CDR2 YFSETQ, per germline. The CDR3 sequence: CASTGRGNNQPQHF. In nucleotides, the CDR3 is TGCGCCAGCACTGGGCGAGGTAACAATCAGCCCCAGCATTTT.